This entry features one TCR beta chain sequence. There are 13 residues in the CDR3. Per the germline V gene, CDR1 is SGHAT and CDR2 is FQNNGV. V shed 5 bases and J shed 6 bases, with 11 bases lying between them. Construction of the TCR beta libraries employed iRepertoire HTBI primers in conjunction with Arm-PCR of CDR3 regions. TCRdb re-analysed the multiplex PCR reads in MiXCR, keeping a single row per CDR3 protein. This sample has about 660,000 distinct CDR3 sequences, with 25% to 35% found just once. This sample was included in a study of regulatory T cells in long-lasting Graves disease. Time point given: persistent/refractory GD, antithyroid drugs over 5 years with positive TRAb. TCR sequences were obtained from RNA taken from PBMCs.

This TCR came from a female donor with Graves disease. The V gene is TRBV11-2, the J gene TRBJ1-5; possible D gene TRBD1, 5 bases. The sequences come from peripheral blood mononuclear cells (PBMCs), collected when the disease was refractory, from a patient treated with antithyroid drugs. The DNA for the CDR3 is TGTGCCAGCAGCGCGACAGTCAGTCAGCCCCAGCATTTT. Its protein is CASSATVSQPQHF.